These 32 T cell receptor beta chains came from one sample sequenced in a study of blood T cells in healthy people across ages. A second PCR of roughly 7 to 11 cycles used a sample-barcoded 5' primer and a J-beta primer mix. TCRdb reanalysed the 5' RACE reads using MiXCR and keeps one entry per CDR3 protein. Of approximately 880,000 distinct CDR3 sequences in the sample, roughly 50% are singletons; the top ten hold 10% to 15%. The sequencing sample was made of blood. These receptors all come from a man aged 25 to 40 in good health.

The chain couples TRBV6-5 to TRBJ2-1, with 9 bases identical to TRBD2. The CDR3 spans 16 residues. J lost 5 bases, V lost 0 bases, and 5 bases had no gene match. The germline V gene has CDR1 MNHEY and CDR2 SVGAGI. The DNA of the CDR3 is TGTGCCAGCAGTTACTCGTTGGCGGGAGGGGACAATGAGCAGTTCTTC. This translates into CASSYSLAGGDNEQFF.

This sequence joins TRBV25-1 and TRBJ2-2; weak D call: TRBD1 (5 bases). This CDR3 contains 15 residues. Germline assignment: CDR1 MGHDK and CDR2 SYGVNS. Trimming shortened V by 5 bases and J by 6 bases, and 16 bases separated the two germline ends. In DNA form, the CDR3 reads TGTGCCAGCAGTCCCTGGGGCAGGCCGCCCGGGGAGCTGTTTTTT. It yields the protein CASSPWGRPPGELFF.

The chain employs TRBV2 and TRBJ1-1, with D unclear. The CDR3 spans 13 residues. Trimming removed 2 bases from V and 0 bases from J, with 4 bases in between. The germline V gene has CDR1 SNHLY and CDR2 FYNNEI. CDR3 region: CASSEHLNTEAFF. For the CDR3, the DNA is TGTGCCAGCAGTGAACACCTGAACACTGAAGCTTTCTTT. The entire variable domain, with the rest obtained from reference TRBV2 and TRBJ1-1, is as follows: EPEVTQTPSHQVTQMGQEVILRCVPISNHLYFYWYRQILGQKVEFLVSFYNNEISEKSEIFDDQFSVERPDGSNFTLKIRSTKLEDSAMYFCASSEHLNTEAFFGQGTRLTVV.

Worth noting for this clonotype: One end of the junction fails to match germline, which may point to a read error. This sequence joins TRBV9 and TRBJ1-4; D call uncertain. The length of the CDR3 is 15 residues. CDR1 and CDR2 (germline): SGDLS, YYNGEE. The CDR3 protein is CASGVVGGANEKLFF. The CDR3 DNA reads TGTGCCAGCGGCGTAGTTGGCGGGGCTAATGAAAAACTGTTTTTT.

The CDR3 here is CSVRQELETQYF. CDR3 nucleotide sequence: TGCAGCGTCCGACAGGAATTAGAGACCCAGTACTTC. The rearrangement links TRBV29-1 to TRBJ2-5, with a weak D call TRBD1 (6 bases). Germline CDR1 is SQVTM and CDR2 is ANQGSEA. The CDR3 is 12 amino acids. The germline V and J ends were trimmed by 6 bases and 4 bases, with 12 bases remaining between them.

The V and J genes are TRBV30 and TRBJ1-2; tentatively, D is TRBD1 (5 bases). Trimming stripped 0 bases from V and 9 bases from J, with 14 bases between. The CDR3 contains 13 residues. Per germline, CDR1 GTSNPN and CDR2 SVGIG (reference sequence). CDR3 nucleotides: TGTGCCTGGAGTGTACCGGGGGACCGACGCTACACCTTC. Translation: CAWSVPGDRRYTF.

The chain is built from TRBV6-5 and TRBJ1-2; possibly TRBD1 for D (6 bases). Trimming took off 0 bases at V and 7 bases at J, with 9 bases between the two ends. In germline, CDR1 is MNHEY, CDR2 SVGAGI. The CDR3 consists of 13 residues. The CDR3 DNA follows: TGTGCCAGCAGTTACTCTGGACAGTGTGGCTACACCTTC. Its protein is CASSYSGQCGYTF.

The chain employs TRBV28 and TRBJ1-6; the match to TRBD1 covers 11 bases. This CDR3 comprises 17 residues. Looked up from germline, CDR1 is MDHEN and CDR2 is SYDVKM. With V trimmed by 5 bases and J by 1 base, 4 bases remained unmatched. CDR3 coding DNA: TGTGCCAGCAGTCCCGGGACAGGGGGTTCCTATAATTCACCCCTCCACTTT. Protein: CASSPGTGGSYNSPLHF.

The V and J genes are TRBV28 and TRBJ2-3, with TRBD2 as a possible D gene (6 bases). CDR1 and CDR2 (germline): MDHEN, SYDVKM. Trimming took 5 bases from V and 4 from J, leaving 16 bases between them. The CDR3 contains 15 residues. The CDR3 DNA reads TGTGCCAGCAGTGTTAGCGGCCTCGAGGCAGATACGCAGTATTTT. It translates to CASSVSGLEADTQYF.

V and J are TRBV28 and TRBJ2-2, with TRBD1 matching over 9 bases. CDR1 MDHEN and CDR2 SYDVKM come from the germline V gene. This CDR3 comprises 13 residues. J lost 10 bases, V lost 10 bases, and 10 bases had no gene match. The CDR3 spells CATKDRGDAELFF. The CDR3, as DNA: TGTGCCACTAAGGACAGGGGTGACGCGGAGCTGTTTTTT.

This clonotype came up once. The chain joins TRBV27 to TRBJ2-7; D may be TRBD2 (7 bases). CDR1 and CDR2 from the germline V gene are MNHEY and SMNVEV (reference sequence). The length of the CDR3 is 14 residues. V was pared by 2 bases and J by 12 bases, with 20 bases between. The CDR3 here is CASSLTQGGETRYF. In nucleotides, the CDR3 is TGTGCCAGCAGTTTAACACAGGGAGGGGAGACCCGGTACTTC.

V is TRBV12-3 or TRBV12-4 and J is TRBJ1-5; tentatively, D is TRBD1 (5 bases). This CDR3 comprises 14 residues. Deletions cut 6 bases from V and 0 bases from J, with 9 bases between. The CDR3 bases are TGTGCCAGCAGCGGGACGGATAGCAATCAGCCCCAGCATTTT. Its protein is CASSGTDSNQPQHF.

This clonotype was seen only a few times. In DNA form, the CDR3 reads TGCAGCGTTGCTACATTGACAGGCAGCGGGACCCAGTACTTC. It encodes CSVATLTGSGTQYF. V gene TRBV29-1 combines with J gene TRBJ2-5, with D tentatively TRBD1 (6 bases). This CDR3 has 14 residues. V shed 4 bases and J shed 7 bases, with 19 bases lying between them. Germline CDR1 SQVTM, CDR2 ANQGSEA.

V usage is TRBV4-2 and J usage is TRBJ2-7, with 9 bases identical to TRBD1. From germline, CDR1 is LGHNA and CDR2 YNFKEQ. The CDR3 loop spans 16 amino acids. J was trimmed by 5 bases and V by 2 bases; bases with no gene match: 10. The CDR3, as DNA: TGTGCCAGCAGCCAAAACCCGACAGGGGGATATGACGAGCAGTACTTC. Translation gives CASSQNPTGGYDEQYF.

This clonotype was counted a few times. The rearrangement links TRBV5-6 to TRBJ1-1, with TRBD1 matching 7 bases. The CDR3 runs to 15 residues. Germline assignment: CDR1 SGHDT and CDR2 YYEEEE. J lost 8 bases, V lost 2 bases, and 12 bases had no gene match. The DNA of the CDR3 is TGTGCCAGCAGCTTTTACGACAGGGACCCCCCCGAAGCTTTCTTT. It codes for CASSFYDRDPPEAFF. Using reference TRBV5-6 and TRBJ1-1 for the parts outside the CDR3, the full variable domain is DAGVTQSPTHLIKTRGQQVTLRCSPKSGHDTVSWYQQALGQGPQFIFQYYEEEERQRGNFPDRFSGHQFPNYSSELNVNALLLGDSALYLCASSFYDRDPPEAFFGQGTRLTVV.

V and J are TRBV5-1 and TRBJ1-1, with D tentatively TRBD1 (5 bases). This CDR3 region has 15 residues. In germline, CDR1 is SGHRS, CDR2 YFSETQ. Deletions cut 1 base from V and 3 bases from J, with 13 bases between. DNA for the CDR3: TGCGCCAGCAGCTTGTTCGGTGTAGGGGACACTGAAGCTTTCTTT. Translated: CASSLFGVGDTEAFF.

This clonotype has at least ten counts. This chain uses TRBV29-1 with TRBJ2-7, with D unresolved. This CDR3 is built from 14 residues. Trimming took 0 bases from V and 0 from J, leaving 9 bases between them. Germline CDR1 is SQVTM and CDR2 is ANQGSEA. The CDR3 coding sequence is TGCAGCGTTGAAGAGACACGCAGCTCCTACGAGCAGTACTTC. Encoded protein: CSVEETRSSYEQYF.

This clonotype was observed a single time. This chain links TRBV6-5 with TRBJ1-3; 7 nucleotides agree with TRBD1. Germline-derived CDR1 and CDR2 are MNHEY and SVGAGI. The CDR3 is 14 residues long. V lost 4 bases to trimming and J lost 2 bases; unmatched junction nucleotides: 2. The CDR3 bases are TGTGCCAGCAGTTCACAGGGGACTGGAAACACCATATATTTT. Translating it yields CASSSQGTGNTIYF.

The chain links TRBV12-3 or TRBV12-4 to TRBJ2-1; D perhaps matches TRBD2 (6 bases). V was pared by 1 base and J by 2 bases, with 18 bases between. The CDR3 has 18 amino acids. CDR3 sequence reads: CASSLVSGRGRTYNEQFF. DNA for the CDR3: TGTGCCAGCAGTTTAGTTAGTGGGCGGGGACGGACCTACAATGAGCAGTTCTTC.

Details on this clonotype: This sequence may be a read error, since a much larger clone differs from it by one base. The V call is TRBV14, the J call TRBJ2-7; 7 positions match TRBD1. The last part of the DNA fits TRBJ2-5 better; the J call may be wrong. Germline-derived CDR1 and CDR2 are SGHDN and FVKESK. This CDR3 contains 16 residues. CDR3 protein: CTSSQGRQGSMETQYF. As DNA, the CDR3 is TGTACCAGCAGCCAAGGACGACAGGGCTCGATGGAGACCCAGTACTTC.

J is TRBJ2-7 and V is TRBV12-3 or TRBV12-4; TRBD2 matches 10 bases. Trimming removed 5 bases from V and 4 bases from J; junction bases left unmatched: 11. The CDR3 has 16 residues. The CDR3 bases are TGTGCCAGCAGTCCTATAGCGGGGGGCCCAACTTACGAGCAGTACTTC. It specifies CASSPIAGGPTYEQYF.

This chain connects TRBV12-3 or TRBV12-4 to TRBJ1-5; tentatively, D is TRBD1 (5 bases). The CDR3 is made up of 14 amino acids. Trimming took 5 bases from V and 3 from J, leaving 11 bases between them. This CDR3 is CASSGDGDNQPQHF. The CDR3 region has the DNA TGTGCCAGCAGTGGGGACGGGGACAATCAGCCCCAGCATTTT.

This chain joins TRBV3-1 and TRBJ1-1; maybe TRBD1 (5 bases). The CDR3 has 12 residues. The V end lost 5 bases, the J end lost 10 bases, and 14 bases lay between the germline ends. CDR1 LGHDT and CDR2 YNNKEL come from the germline V gene (reference sequence). The CDR3 DNA follows: TGTGCCAGCAGCGTAGGGGTGTTGGGAGCTTTCTTT. It yields the protein CASSVGVLGAFF.

The genes are TRBV11-2 and TRBJ2-3, with 9 positions matching TRBD2. Trimming took 4 bases from V and 2 from J; bases not matched to a gene: 4. This CDR3 contains 15 residues. The germline V gene encodes CDR1 SGHAT and CDR2 FQNNGV. CDR3 DNA sequence: TGTGCCAGCAGCTGGGGACTAGCAGACACAGATACGCAGTATTTT. Residues: CASSWGLADTDTQYF. The full variable domain, with the rest looked up from reference TRBV11-2 and TRBJ2-3, is EAGVAQSPRYKIIEKRQSVAFWCNPISGHATLYWYQQILGQGPKLLIQFQNNGVVDDSQLPKDRFSAERLKGVDSTLKIQPAKLEDSAVYLCASSWGLADTDTQYFGPGTRLTVL.

This clonotype was seen more than once but under ten times. This chain links TRBV3-1 with TRBJ1-4; possibly TRBD1 for D (6 bases). Trimming took off 4 bases at V and 8 bases at J, with 14 bases between the two ends. Germline V gene lookup returns CDR1 LGHDT and CDR2 YNNKEL (reference sequence). The CDR3 sequence is 14 residues long. CDR3 bases: TGTGCCAGCAGCCTTCTGACAGGCCAGGAAAAACTGTTTTTT. Translating gives CASSLLTGQEKLFF. The full variable domain, with the rest looked up from reference TRBV3-1 and TRBJ1-4, is DTAVSQTPKYLVTQMGNDKSIKCEQNLGHDTMYWYKQDSKKFLKIMFSYNNKELIINETVPNRFSPKSPDKAHLNLHINSLELGDSAVYFCASSLLTGQEKLFFGSGTQLSVL.

This clonotype was observed a handful of times. V usage is TRBV5-6 and J usage is TRBJ1-2; D unclear. V was shortened by 0 bases and J by 4 bases, with 13 bases between the two germline ends. The CDR3 runs 15 residues. Germline-derived CDR1 and CDR2 are SGHDT and YYEEEE. The CDR3 spells CASSLEGQFVYGYTF. The CDR3 DNA reads TGTGCCAGCAGCTTGGAGGGTCAGTTCGTCTATGGCTACACCTTC.

V gene TRBV7-2 combines with J gene TRBJ1-4, with TRBD1 as a possible D gene (5 bases). The V end was cut by 3 bases, the J end by 7 bases, with 12 bases between. The CDR3 totals 14 residues. In germline, CDR1 is SGHTA, CDR2 FQGNSA. The CDR3 sequence is CASSFSQGSEKLFF. The CDR3 region has the DNA TGTGCCAGCAGCTTTAGTCAGGGAAGTGAAAAACTGTTTTTT. Combining the CDR3 with reference TRBV7-2 and TRBJ1-4 gives the whole variable domain GAGVSQSPSNKVTEKGKDVELRCDPISGHTALYWYRQSLGQGLEFLIYFQGNSAPDKSGLPSDRFSAERTGGSVSTLTIQRTQQEDSAVYLCASSFSQGSEKLFFGSGTQLSVL.

This rearrangement joins TRBV25-1 to TRBJ1-6, with 9 bases lining up with TRBD1. Trimming at V came to 9 bases and at J to 9 bases, leaving 6 bases not matched to a gene. The V gene's germline CDR1 is MGHDK and CDR2 SYGVNS. The CDR3 is 13 amino acids. CDR3: CASHPGQGSPLHF. The CDR3 DNA sequence: TGTGCCAGTCATCCGGGACAGGGTTCACCCCTCCACTTT.

The V and J genes are TRBV20-1 and TRBJ2-1; D gene uncertain. Germline values: CDR1 DFQATT, CDR2 SNEGSKA (reference sequence). V lost 4 bases to trimming and J lost 10 bases, with 17 bases between them. There are 13 residues in the CDR3. The CDR3 nucleotides are TGCAGTGCTAACTGGCCTTCTCTAATAGAGCAGTTCTTC. It specifies CSANWPSLIEQFF.

J is TRBJ1-4 and V is TRBV6-2 or TRBV6-3; TRBD1 is a possible D gene (5 bases). The length of the CDR3 is 14 residues. Germline V CDR1 and CDR2: MNHEY, SVGEGT. The germline V and J ends were trimmed by 6 bases and 7 bases, with 15 bases remaining between them. DNA for the CDR3: TGTGCCAGCAGATCCGGGGCGAAGGGTGAAAAACTGTTTTTT. Amino acid sequence: CASRSGAKGEKLFF.

This sequence joins TRBV5-1 and TRBJ1-4, with a weak D call TRBD1 (5 bases). Deletions cut 1 base from V and 5 bases from J, with 12 bases between. Germline loops: CDR1 SGHRS, CDR2 YFSETQ. The CDR3 has 15 residues. The CDR3 loop reads CASSLNTQGNEKLFF. DNA of the CDR3: TGCGCCAGCAGCTTGAACACCCAGGGAAATGAAAAACTGTTTTTT.

V is TRBV7-2 and J is TRBJ2-1; possible D gene TRBD2, 6 bases. The CDR3 is 17 amino acids. V lost 5 bases and J 5 bases, leaving 22 bases between the germline ends. Germline assignment: CDR1 SGHTA and CDR2 FQGNSA. CDR3 sequence: CASSAPFRRGRDNEQFF. CDR3 sequence (DNA): TGTGCCAGCAGCGCCCCTTTTAGGAGGGGACGGGACAATGAGCAGTTCTTC.